The 5 T cell receptor beta chains below were found in one sample sequenced in a study of shared clonotypes between healthy human individuals. Sequenced by immunoSEQ multiplex PCR; TCRdb stores in-frame clones only, minus some. The sample has millions of clones, around 96% seen once. Only CD45RO-negative cells positively selected for CCR7 counted as naive CD8 cells, so terminally differentiated effector memory CD45RA+ cells were excluded. Sequencing was done on a sample of naive CD8+ T cells sorted from blood. These receptors came from a man younger than 30 in good health.

This chain connects TRBV18 to TRBJ2-3; D uncertain. V was pared by 4 bases and J by 6 bases, with 11 bases between. This CDR3 is 13 amino acids long. Germline values: CDR1 KGHSH, CDR2 LQKENI. CDR3 in DNA: TGTGCCAGCTCACTACAGCCCACGGATACGCAGTATTTT. Translating it yields CASSLQPTDTQYF. The variable domain in full, completed from reference TRBV18 and TRBJ2-3, reads NAGVMQNPRHLVRRRGQEARLRCSPMKGHSHVYWYRQLPEEGLKFMVYLQKENIIDESGMPKERFSAEFPKEGPSILRIQQVVRGDSAAYFCASSLQPTDTQYFGPGTRLTVL.

The count of this clone is one. V and J are TRBV28 and TRBJ2-7, with D possibly TRBD2 on 6 matching bases. Germline V lookup: CDR1 MDHEN, CDR2 SYDVKM. The CDR3 is made up of 18 amino acids. V shed 3 bases and J shed 5 bases, with 26 bases lying between them. CDR3 sequence (DNA): TGTGCCAGCAGTTTGCTCCAGGGCACGACGGGGCCGGGGGACGAGCAGTACTTC. This sequence encodes CASSLLQGTTGPGDEQYF.

The chain combines TRBV25-1 with TRBJ1-1; the D is unclear. Trimming cost V 3 bases and J 9 bases, with 11 bases left between them. Germline loops: CDR1 MGHDK, CDR2 SYGVNS. The CDR3 contains 12 residues. The CDR3 region is CASSDSNRQAFF. CDR3 in DNA: TGTGCCAGCAGTGATAGCAACCGGCAAGCTTTCTTT.

This chain connects TRBV4-1 to TRBJ1-5, with 8 bases fitting TRBD1. The length of the CDR3 is 14 residues. V lost 3 bases and J lost 6; bases outside the gene matches: 4. CDR1 is MGHRA, CDR2 YSYEKL, per germline. CDR3 bases: TGCGCCAGCAGCCAGTCTCAGGGGGCTCAGCCCCAGCATTTT. It specifies CASSQSQGAQPQHF.

V usage is TRBV9 and J usage is TRBJ1-4, with TRBD1 identical over 9 bases. This CDR3 contains 16 residues. The V gene's germline CDR1 is SGDLS and CDR2 YYNGEE. V was clipped by 4 bases and J by 4 bases; unmatched bases: 8. CDR3 sequence: CASSQPGTGLNEKLFF. The DNA for the CDR3 is TGTGCCAGCAGCCAACCAGGGACAGGGCTTAATGAAAAACTGTTTTTT.